The clone carrying this T cell receptor (beta chain) has a handful of counts. The data stem from a study of blood T cell repertoires in COVID-19. Across the whole study: Whether acute or convalescent, the COVID-19 samples came from the United States, Italy and Spain. From T cells, B-cell-depleted T cells, or PBMCs came the material, which was cDNA or gDNA.

Per the original data handling: The authors estimated nucleated cell counts from reference gene primer amplification. Some clones are missing from TCRdb's copy, which holds only in-frame ones; the method was immunoSEQ multiplex PCR. The V and J calls and clone size are taken from that table; D and trimming were inferred from the DNA. The sample shows some 260,000 clones, over 70% of them seen only once. Enrolment of Seattle patients took place during active infection, and they were followed longitudinally. The source material was peripheral blood. This clonotype was obtained from a woman aged 70-85 years with COVID-19, enrolled during active disease.

Here the CDR3 DNA reads TGTGCCAGTAGTACCTCCGGACGGGGCGAGCAGTACTTC. Protein: CASSTSGRGEQYF. V gene TRBV19 combines with J gene TRBJ2-7, with D perhaps TRBD2 (5 bases). The CDR3 contains 13 residues. Trimming took 4 bases from V and 6 from J, leaving 13 bases between them. The germline CDR1 and CDR2 sequences are LNHDA and SQIVND (reference sequence).